This paragraph covers one T cell receptor beta chain sequence. Its cognate antigen has yet to be identified. Within one base of it there is no much larger clone, and no base qualities were kept. CDR1 MNHNY and CDR2 SVGAGI are derived from the germline V gene (reference sequence). Counted from cysteine to phenylalanine, this CDR3 has 16 amino acids. Only the CDR3 portion is preserved as DNA: 48 bases, with reading frame beginning at the first base. V and J lose 6 bases and 1 base, and a span of 18 bases separates them. The donors belonged to the validation cohort of around 130 subjects, which was separate from the 666-subject first cohort. This entry comes from a study of cytomegalovirus exposure and HLA in healthy donors (dated by TCRdb to about 2017). At the level of the whole study: According to a later analysis, the roughly 130 validation repertoires were produced on the same platform as the 666 repertoires of the first cohort. High-throughput TCR immunosequencing, statistical association of individual TCRs with disease status, and machine learning were combined to predict cytomegalovirus infection status. The aim of the study was to test whether cataloging public T cell receptors could identify signatures of past pathogen exposure. Besides the first cohort of approximately 670 subjects, a separate validation cohort made up of 120 different subjects was used. The paper as a whole reports these results and caveats: Subsequent analysis determined that TCRs grouped into clusters in the first cohort also showed a tendency toward co-occurrence across the 90 to 150 validation repertoires, and roughly 95% of cluster scores exceeded 0. The authors suggested that the approach could potentially be generalized to other disease states and immunological phenotypes. The study gave a list of some 150 TCR beta chains associated with cytomegalovirus. The classifier was reported to diagnose cytomegalovirus status with high specificity and sensitivity in both the original and validation cohorts. All 120 repertoires were used to score co-occurrence in the validation cohort in a later analysis, because that analysis had no HLA typing for the cohort. In vitro tests confirmed that a few of the cytomegalovirus-associated TCR beta chains recognize cytomegalovirus antigens. While some public TCRs were present in many individuals, most TCR sequences turned up only very rarely across donors.

The library was generated by the immunoSEQ multiplex PCR assay. The study's processing was this. A statistical classification framework was built to diagnose cytomegalovirus status from the catalog of TCR beta chain sequences. TCRdb provides this immuneACCESS table in a form limited to in-frame rearrangements. Some clones are lacking; in checked studies, under half of them reflect an unresolved V gene, and why the rest are absent is not known. The DNA gave D and trimming, while V, J and clone size come from that table. For this sample there are roughly 330,000 clones; roughly 87% appear just once. The ten biggest clones cover 0.95% to 1.5% of the sample.

The specimen was PBMCs. The V and J segments used are TRBV6-6 and TRBJ1-1, and TRBD1 may be the D gene, going by 5 matching bases. The origin of this receptor is a woman younger than 45 in good health and CMV-seropositive. The nucleotide sequence reads TGTGCCAGCAGCAGGATGGGGGGGGAAGCGAACACTGAAGCTTTCTTT. Its translation reads: CASSRMGGEANTEAFF.